This T cell receptor (beta chain) comes out of a study of breast tumors, draining lymph nodes, adjacent tissues. Study-wide results and caveats: That most tumor T cells come from lymph nodes remained unproven. Tumor and nontumor repertoires were significantly more similar in luminal-like than in basal-like breast cancer. Tumor repertoires ranked between lymph nodes and nontumor tissue in diversity, with V and J gene preferences. Data fit most tumor T cells coming from lymph node, expanding in tumor.

V was pared by 3 bases and J by 5 bases, with 14 bases between. This CDR3 comprises 14 residues. The germline V gene has CDR1 SGHRS and CDR2 YFSETQ. Axillary draining lymph nodes of breast cancer patients supplied the node samples. This clonotype was picked up many times. The target antigen is unknown. TCRdb reprocessed the multiplex PCR reads with MiXCR, giving one entry per CDR3 protein. The sample consists of roughly 120,000 distinct CDR3 sequences, about 20% of them appearing once. Sequences were obtained from axillary lymph node tissue. This chain links TRBV5-1 with TRBJ1-2; the D gene is possibly TRBD1 (6 bases). The sequence came from a female donor with breast cancer. Some clones in this sample may be carry-over from other donors' samples. The CDR3 loop reads CASSSNEGGYGYTF. DNA for the CDR3: TGCGCCAGCAGCTCCAATGAGGGGGGGTATGGCTACACCTTC. Variable domain in full (rest from reference TRBV5-1 and TRBJ1-2): KAGVTQTPRYLIKTRGQQVTLSCSPISGHRSVSWYQQTPGQGLQFLFEYFSETQRNKGNFPGRFSGRQFSNSRSEMNVSTLELGDSALYLCASSSNEGGYGYTFGSGTRLTVV.